The subject of this entry is one TCR beta chain. Assignment of participants to cohorts was predicated upon participant-reported clinical history. In the original processing: Cell counts per sample came from amplifying reference gene primers. Libraries were prepared by immunoSEQ multiplex PCR; TCRdb keeps only in-frame clonotypes and omits some of them. V and J calls plus clone size are reproduced from that table; the DNA served to infer D and trimming. This table has fewer than 250,000 clones, about 86% appearing once. Germline values: CDR1 MGHRA, CDR2 YSYEKL. The CDR3 is made up of 15 amino acids. The V gene lost 4 bases and the J gene lost 0 bases, with 11 bases spanning the gap. This entry is derived from a study of blood T cell repertoires in COVID-19. Across the whole study: COVID-19 samples, acute and convalescent, were from the United States, Italy and Spain. In each case, the material was cDNA or gDNA derived from T cells, B-cell-depleted T cells, or PBMCs.

The genes are TRBV4-1 and TRBJ2-3; weak D call: TRBD1 (6 bases). The clonotype originates from a middle-aged woman with acute COVID-19. The specimen was PBMCs or T cells enriched from blood (not recorded which). The CDR3 DNA reads TGCGCCAGCAGCCGCGGACAGTCTAGCACAGATACGCAGTATTTT. Amino acids: CASSRGQSSTDTQYF.